The 27 T cell receptor beta chains listed next were all sequenced from one sample in a study of naive and memory T cell subsets (dated by TCRdb to 2015 to 2018). The study reported a robust and sensitive protocol to amplify, sequence and analyze TCRs, based on 3' ligation of a UMI-containing oligonucleotide to TCR cDNA. The library was built by means of 5' RACE. Sequencing was carried out with an Illumina MiSeq. The ligated cDNA was amplified in four rounds of PCR with nested alpha and beta constant region primers together with the SP2 primer. TCRdb reworked the public reads: Q25 trimming with fastp, MiXCR clone assembly, productive beta chains retained. Every CDR3 protein is listed once, alongside the most common genes and DNA of its rows. The sample table records around 56,000 distinct CDR3 sequences; under 10% of these occur just once. The ten biggest clones cover approximately 10% of the sample.

Receptor source: a female donor in good health.

This clonotype was counted many times. The chain is built from TRBV20-1 and TRBJ1-1; D is unclear. The germline V gene encodes CDR1 DFQATT and CDR2 SNEGSKA (reference sequence). V was shortened by 6 bases and J by 3 bases, with 14 bases between the two germline ends. CDR3 length equals 13 residues. In nucleotides, the CDR3 is TGCAGTGCCCCCCGTGTCGAATACACTGAAGCTTTCTTT. This gives the protein CSAPRVEYTEAFF.

V and J are TRBV6-5 and TRBJ1-6; D unclear. From germline, CDR1 is MNHEY and CDR2 SVGAGI. The CDR3 covers 14 residues. Trimming shortened V by 6 bases and J by 0 bases, and 6 bases separated the two germline ends. As DNA, the CDR3 is TGTGCCAGCAGGGATAGCTCCTATAATTCACCCCTCCACTTT. Its protein is CASRDSSYNSPLHF.

The rearrangement joins TRBV6-7 to TRBJ2-7; 7 positions match TRBD1. TRBV6-7 is assigned to the ORF class and has an uncertain function. This CDR3 spans 15 amino acids. Trimming at V came to 0 bases and at J to 6 bases, leaving 8 bases not matched to a gene. The CDR3 nucleotides read TGTGCCAGCAGTTACTCGCAGGACAGGCGGAGCGAGCAGTACTTC. This sequence encodes CASSYSQDRRSEQYF.

In its sample, this clonotype was seen many times. The V and J genes are TRBV27 and TRBJ1-5, with a weak D call TRBD1 (5 bases). Trimming pared 3 bases from V and 2 bases from J, leaving 14 bases between. The CDR3 is made up of 16 amino acids. Germline CDR1 is MNHEY and CDR2 is SMNVEV (reference sequence). CDR3 DNA sequence: TGTGCCAGCAGTTTGGGCCGAGGGGCAGGCAATCAGCCCCAGCATTTT. Its protein is CASSLGRGAGNQPQHF.

This clonotype was observed at least ten times. The gene calls are TRBV5-1 and TRBJ1-1; D remains unclear. Germline assignment: CDR1 SGHRS and CDR2 YFSETQ. This CDR3 is built from 13 residues. Trimming shortened V by 0 bases and J by 7 bases, and 10 bases separated the two germline ends. The CDR3 bases are TGCGCCAGCAGCTTGGCAGTTGGCGGTGAAGCTTTCTTT. Its translation: CASSLAVGGEAFF.

This clonotype was seen only a few times. The chain recombines TRBV28 with TRBJ1-1; D is undetermined. Germline V CDR1 and CDR2: MDHEN, SYDVKM. Trimming removed 5 bases from V and 9 bases from J, with 16 bases in between. This CDR3 region has 13 residues. CDR3 sequence reads: CASSLTALAQAFF. CDR3 sequence (DNA): TGTGCCAGCAGTCTAACCGCTTTGGCGCAAGCTTTCTTT.

The V and J genes are TRBV28 and TRBJ2-7, with a weak D call TRBD1 (6 bases). Trimming pared 4 bases from V and 0 bases from J, leaving 16 bases between. The CDR3 is 16 residues long. CDR1 is MDHEN, CDR2 SYDVKM, per germline. CDR3 sequence: CASSSTGLLSSYEQYF. The CDR3 bases are TGTGCCAGCAGTTCAACAGGGTTATTAAGCTCCTACGAGCAGTACTTC. Using reference TRBV28 and TRBJ2-7 for the parts outside the CDR3, the full variable domain is DVKVTQSSRYLVKRTGEKVFLECVQDMDHENMFWYRQDPGLGLRLIYFSYDVKMKEKGDIPEGYSVSREKKERFSLILESASTNQTSMYLCASSSTGLLSSYEQYFGPGTRLTVT.

This clonotype was detected a few times. This may arise from a read error, as a much more abundant clone is one base away. The chain joins TRBV20-1 to TRBJ2-3, with 9 bases matching TRBD2. CDR1 is DFQATT, CDR2 SNEGSKA, per germline (reference sequence). After removal of 1 base from V and 5 bases from J, the junction contained 4 bases not matched to a gene. CDR3 size: 14 residues. CDR3 protein: CSARVAGGRDTQYF. The CDR3 coding sequence is TGCAGTGCTAGAGTTGCGGGGGGGAGAGATACGCAGTATTTT.

This clonotype was picked up many times. The genes are TRBV12-3 or TRBV12-4 and TRBJ1-2, with D unclear. This CDR3 spans 14 amino acids. The V end lost 1 base, the J end lost 4 bases, and 10 bases lay between the germline ends. The CDR3 region is CASSLGGSAYGYTF. CDR3 DNA sequence: TGTGCCAGCAGTTTAGGGGGATCTGCCTATGGCTACACCTTC.

The chain couples TRBV29-1 to TRBJ2-2; D is ambiguous. Germline lookup yields CDR1 SQVTM and CDR2 ANQGSEA. Trimming took 4 bases from V and 6 from J, leaving 15 bases between them. The CDR3 runs to 14 residues. The DNA of the CDR3 is TGCAGCGTTGGGTCCCCCTCTCGGGCCGGGGAGCTGTTTTTT. Its protein product is CSVGSPSRAGELFF.

The chain is built from TRBV6-2 or TRBV6-3 and TRBJ2-1; 8 bases match TRBD2. The CDR3 runs 15 residues. The V and J ends lost 0 bases and 2 bases, in that order; junction bases with no gene match: 0. Germline CDR1 and CDR2: MNHEY and SVGEGT. The CDR3 coding sequence is TGTGCCAGCAGTTACTCTAGCGGGACCTACAATGAGCAGTTCTTC. It encodes CASSYSSGTYNEQFF.

This clonotype occurred a few times. The V gene is TRBV5-1, the J gene TRBJ2-3; TRBD2 matches 10 bases. J lost 5 bases, V lost 4 bases, and 10 bases had no gene match. This CDR3 region has 16 residues. Germline V lookup: CDR1 SGHRS, CDR2 YFSETQ. Here the CDR3 DNA reads TGCGCCAGCAGCACCGATAGCGGGGGGCCGGAAGATACGCAGTATTTT. Translating gives CASSTDSGGPEDTQYF.

The chain joins TRBV7-2 to TRBJ2-5; TRBD2 might be the D (6 bases). V was clipped by 5 bases and J by 3 bases, with 19 bases between them. The CDR3 totals 16 residues. The germline V gene has CDR1 SGHTA and CDR2 FQGNSA. The DNA for the CDR3 is TGTGCCAGCAGCACACAGGCGGGACTTTCAAAAGAGACCCAGTACTTC. This sequence encodes CASSTQAGLSKETQYF.

This clonotype came up many times. The chain carries TRBV14 and TRBJ2-1; 8 nucleotides match TRBD1. Per the germline V gene, CDR1 is SGHDN and CDR2 is FVKESK. J gave up 8 bases and V 1 base, and 10 bases lay outside the gene matches. The CDR3 runs to 16 residues. The CDR3 DNA reads as TGTGCCAGCAGCCAAGGTCCGGGGACAGGTCAGGATGAGCAGTTCTTC. This gives the protein CASSQGPGTGQDEQFF. The full variable domain, rest sourced from reference TRBV14 and TRBJ2-1, is EAGVTQFPSHSVIEKGQTVTLRCDPISGHDNLYWYRRVMGKEIKFLLHFVKESKQDESGMPNNRFLAERTGGTYSTLKVQPAELEDSGVYFCASSQGPGTGQDEQFFGPGTRLTVL.

This clonotype was seen repeatedly, ten times or more. This sequence joins TRBV4-2 and TRBJ1-4; 10 nucleotides line up with TRBD1. Germline CDR1 and CDR2: LGHNA and YNFKEQ. V shed 4 bases, J shed 8 bases, and the junction held 7 bases outside the gene matches. CDR3 size: 15 residues. In DNA form, the CDR3 reads TGTGCCAGCAGCCCTGACGGGACAGGGGTAGAAAAACTGTTTTTT. It codes for CASSPDGTGVEKLFF.

This clonotype was counted between two and nine times. The genes are TRBV20-1 and TRBJ2-5; 10 bases line up with TRBD1. There are 13 residues in the CDR3. V was clipped by 8 bases and J by 5 bases; unmatched bases: 8. Per germline, CDR1 DFQATT and CDR2 SNEGSKA (reference sequence). CDR3 region: CSLGQGVWETQYF. The CDR3 DNA reads TGCAGTCTTGGACAGGGGGTATGGGAGACCCAGTACTTC.

In this sample, this clonotype turned up a few times. The chain carries TRBV25-1 and TRBJ2-7; D ambiguous. This CDR3 is built from 14 residues. Trimming took 3 bases from V and 0 from J, leaving 9 bases between them. The germline gives CDR1 MGHDK, CDR2 SYGVNS. CDR3 DNA sequence: TGTGCCAGCAGTGACCGCCTACTCTCCTACGAGCAGTACTTC. It yields the protein CASSDRLLSYEQYF.

This clonotype was recorded at least ten times. The chain employs TRBV29-1 and TRBJ1-4; 7 bases map to TRBD1. Germline trimming cut 6 bases from V and 7 bases from J; bases unmatched to any gene: 8. The CDR3 consists of 13 residues. CDR1 and CDR2 from the germline V gene are SQVTM and ANQGSEA. The CDR3 reads CSVSTGVGEKLFF. The CDR3 DNA reads TGCAGCGTCTCTACAGGGGTCGGTGAAAAACTGTTTTTT.

The V and J genes are TRBV25-1 and TRBJ1-2; 7 bases agree with TRBD1. The germline V gene encodes CDR1 MGHDK and CDR2 SYGVNS. V lost 7 bases and J lost 4; bases outside the gene matches: 6. The CDR3 has 13 residues. DNA for the CDR3: TGTGCCAGCACCCCGACAGGGACCTATGGCTACACCTTC. This encodes CASTPTGTYGYTF.

This clonotype was observed a few times. V is TRBV4-1 and J is TRBJ2-1; TRBD1 agrees at 8 bases. Unmatched junction bases numbered 4, after V lost 1 base and J lost 8 bases. The CDR3 is 14 amino acids. Germline loops: CDR1 MGHRA, CDR2 YSYEKL. The CDR3 DNA is TGCGCCAGCAGCCAAGGACAGGGGATCGATGAGCAGTTCTTC. This encodes CASSQGQGIDEQFF.

This clonotype came up many times. The J gene is TRBJ2-1, the V gene TRBV28; 8 positions match TRBD1. The length of the CDR3 is 14 residues. Germline V gives CDR1 MDHEN, CDR2 SYDVKM. V shed 2 bases and J 5 bases; nucleotides not matched to a gene: 2. The CDR3 reads CASSLTGGDNEQFF. The CDR3 DNA sequence: TGTGCCAGCAGTTTAACAGGGGGTGACAATGAGCAGTTCTTC.

This clonotype showed up many times. This chain connects TRBV29-1 to TRBJ1-4; D remains unclear. V lost 7 bases and J 1 base, leaving 7 bases between the germline ends. Looked up from germline, CDR1 is SQVTM and CDR2 is ANQGSEA. The CDR3 extends over 12 amino acids. The CDR3 is CSGGGTNEKLFF. CDR3 nucleotides: TGCAGCGGAGGAGGAACTAATGAAAAACTGTTTTTT.

This clonotype has more than one count but fewer than ten. The CDR3 nucleotides are TGTGCCAGCAGTTTGGGCAGCCAAGAGACCCAGTACTTC. Protein sequence: CASSLGSQETQYF. V usage is TRBV12-3 or TRBV12-4 and J usage is TRBJ2-5, with D unclear. CDR3 length: 13 residues. V lost 3 bases and J 1 base, leaving 6 bases between the germline ends.

This clonotype has at least ten counts. The rearrangement links TRBV28 to TRBJ1-6; perhaps TRBD1 as D (5 bases). The germline V gene has CDR1 MDHEN and CDR2 SYDVKM. The CDR3 runs 14 residues. Between the trimmed V and J ends, which lost 4 bases and 3 bases, there was a span of 7 bases. CDR3 DNA: TGTGCCAGCAGTTCAGGGATCTATAATTCACCCCTCCACTTT. Translation: CASSSGIYNSPLHF.

This clonotype occurred many times. V and J are TRBV3-1 and TRBJ2-7; perhaps TRBD2 as D (6 bases). Germline V gene lookup returns CDR1 LGHDT and CDR2 YNNKEL (reference sequence). Trimming cost V 3 bases and J 3 bases, with 12 bases left between them. This CDR3 spans 14 amino acids. The CDR3 nucleotides are TGTGCCAGCAGCCAGAGACCCGGGGGCTACGAGCAGTACTTC. Its translation: CASSQRPGGYEQYF.

The rearrangement joins TRBV7-9 to TRBJ1-5; possibly TRBD1 for D (5 bases). Trimming left V 0 bases short and J 1 base short, with 7 bases between. Germline CDR1 SEHNR, CDR2 FQNEAQ (reference sequence). This CDR3 contains 15 residues. CDR3 bases: TGTGCCAGCAGCTTAGCAGACAGAAGCAATCAGCCCCAGCATTTT. Amino acid sequence: CASSLADRSNQPQHF.

This clonotype turned up a few times. The rearrangement uses TRBV20-1 and TRBJ2-7; TRBD1 aligns across 7 bases. After removal of 6 bases from V and 0 bases from J, the junction contained 8 bases not matched to a gene. CDR1 and CDR2 from the germline V gene are DFQATT and SNEGSKA (reference sequence). This CDR3 has 14 amino acids. The CDR3 DNA follows: TGCAGTGCGCTCGGACAGGTTCGCTCCTACGAGCAGTACTTC. It specifies CSALGQVRSYEQYF.